This TCR beta chain was found in a study of cytomegalovirus exposure and HLA in healthy donors. Primers included in the PCR were 60 Vbeta and 13 Jbeta primers. Sequenced by immunoSEQ multiplex PCR; TCRdb stores in-frame clones only, minus some. This table holds some 190,000 clones, roughly 74% found once. Each donor was nominally healthy when sampled (though unrecorded immune exposures were likely). The receptor's source is a woman in her thirties in good health and CMV-seropositive. Material for sequencing was PBMCs.

DNA of the CDR3: TGTGCCAGCAGTTTCGACAGGGGGGACTACAATGAGCAGTTCTTC. Translating it yields CASSFDRGDYNEQFF. The chain has TRBV2 and TRBJ2-1; 9 positions agree with TRBD1. J lost 3 bases, V lost 5 bases, and 5 bases had no gene match. Germline V gene lookup returns CDR1 SNHLY and CDR2 FYNNEI. This CDR3 is built from 15 residues.